Following are 13 T cell receptor beta chains from one sample sequenced in a study of cytomegalovirus exposure and HLA in healthy donors. PCR primers comprised 60 Vbeta and 13 Jbeta primers. Data came from immunoSEQ multiplex PCR; TCRdb stores just in-frame clones and leaves some out. There are more than 150,000 clones in the sample; approximately 82% occur only once, and 0.95% to 1.5% lies in the top ten. Specimen: PBMCs. All receptors come from a girl aged 2 to 10 in good health and CMV-seropositive.

The chain links TRBV15 to TRBJ2-3, with D possibly TRBD1 on 5 matching bases. The CDR3 covers 13 residues. The germline V and J ends were trimmed by 5 bases and 10 bases, with 16 bases remaining between them. Looked up from germline, CDR1 is LNHNV and CDR2 is YYDKDF (reference sequence). The CDR3 DNA reads TGTGCCACCAGCGATCTGCAGGGTAACTCGCAGTATTTT. It yields the protein CATSDLQGNSQYF.

The gene calls are TRBV28 and TRBJ1-3; 7 bases match TRBD1. There are 18 residues in the CDR3. Losses at the gene ends were 5 bases for V and 0 bases for J; bases not matched to a gene: 13. Germline assignment: CDR1 MDHEN and CDR2 SYDVKM. CDR3 amino acids: CASSETRTGTPSGNTIYF. For the CDR3, the DNA is TGTGCCAGCAGTGAAACAAGGACAGGAACCCCCTCTGGAAACACCATATATTTT.

This chain uses TRBV9 with TRBJ2-3, with D tentatively TRBD2 (7 bases). Trimming cost V 4 bases and J 4 bases, with 22 bases left between them. CDR3 length equals 17 residues. CDR1 and CDR2 from the germline V gene are SGDLS and YYNGEE. The chain's CDR3 is CASSTRTRTWGPDTQYF. The CDR3, as DNA: TGTGCCAGCAGCACACGGACTAGGACCTGGGGGCCAGATACGCAGTATTTT. Based on the CDR3 plus reference TRBV9 and TRBJ2-3, the full variable domain is DSGVTQTPKHLITATGQRVTLRCSPRSGDLSVYWYQQSLDQGLQFLIQYYNGEERAKGNILERFSAQQFPDLHSELNLSSLELGDSALYFCASSTRTRTWGPDTQYFGPGTRLTVL.

The chain joins TRBV21-1 to TRBJ2-7; TRBD2, the D gene given by the table, was not confirmed from the DNA. TRBV21-1 is designated a pseudogene. This CDR3 region has 12 residues. The CDR3 loop is CASSGSTYEQYF. The CDR3 coding sequence is TGTGCCAGCAGCGGGAGTACCTACGAGCAGTACTTC.

J is TRBJ1-1 and V is TRBV19, with unresolved D. This CDR3 is built from 13 residues. Trimming removed 9 bases at V and 0 bases at J, with 11 bases between. CDR1 is LNHDA and CDR2 is SQIVND in the germline V gene (reference sequence). The CDR3 protein is CASGGLMNTEAFF. CDR3 bases: TGTGCCAGCGGAGGGTTAATGAACACTGAAGCTTTCTTT.

This clone was seen just once. CDR3 sequence: CSVEPQGKNTEAFF. For the CDR3, the DNA is TGCAGCGTTGAACCTCAGGGGAAGAACACTGAAGCTTTCTTT. This chain connects TRBV29-1 to TRBJ1-1, with a tentative D call TRBD1 (6 bases). CDR1 and CDR2 from the germline V gene are SQVTM and ANQGSEA. The V gene lost 2 bases and the J gene lost 1 base, with 11 bases spanning the gap. The CDR3 length is 14 residues.

V usage is TRBV7-9 and J usage is TRBJ2-1; 12 bases agree with TRBD2. V dropped 5 bases and J dropped 6; count of bases not matched to a gene: 8. CDR3 size: 16 residues. Germline values: CDR1 SEHNR, CDR2 FQNEAQ (reference sequence). CDR3 residues: CASSRRTSGALNEQFF. For the CDR3, the DNA is TGTGCCAGCAGCCGCCGGACTAGCGGGGCCCTCAATGAGCAGTTCTTC.

This clone was picked up one time. This rearrangement joins TRBV7-5 to TRBJ1-5; TRBD1, the table's D call, lacks a check against the DNA. TRBV7-5 is a listed pseudogene. The CDR3 totals 14 residues. The CDR3 DNA reads as TGTGCCAGAAGCCAGAACAGGGGAGATCAGCCCCAGCATTTT. As protein: CARSQNRGDQPQHF.

The chain employs TRBV6-1 and TRBJ1-2; 7 bases match TRBD1. The CDR3 has 12 residues. CDR1 and CDR2 (germline): MNHNS, SASEGT. Trimming took 6 bases from V and 6 from J; bases not matched to a gene: 4. The CDR3 DNA sequence: TGTGCCAGCAGCCTCGACAGGGATGGCTACACCTTC. Translating gives CASSLDRDGYTF.

This CDR3 reads CASSSGLLKATGNTIYF. The CDR3 DNA follows: TGTGCCAGCAGTTCTGGGCTCCTCAAGGCAACTGGAAACACCATATATTTT. The V and J genes are TRBV7-6 and TRBJ1-3; no firm D call. The germline V gene has CDR1 SGHVS and CDR2 FNYEAQ. Between the trimmed V and J ends, which lost 6 bases and 2 bases, there was a span of 20 bases. The CDR3 runs to 17 residues. Using reference TRBV7-6 and TRBJ1-3 for the parts outside the CDR3, the full variable domain is GAGVSQSPRYKVTKRGQDVALRCDPISGHVSLYWYRQALGQGPEFLTYFNYEAQQDKSGLPNDRFSAERPEGSISTLTIQRTEQRDSAMYRCASSSGLLKATGNTIYFGEGSWLTVV.

The V call is TRBV27, the J call TRBJ2-1, with TRBD2 as a possible D gene (6 bases). The germline gives CDR1 MNHEY, CDR2 SMNVEV (reference sequence). The CDR3 is made up of 16 amino acids. V lost 2 bases to trimming and J lost 3 bases, with 14 bases between them. The CDR3 here is CASSLTSGVLYNEQFF. CDR3 coding DNA: TGTGCCAGCAGTTTAACGTCGGGAGTCCTCTACAATGAGCAGTTCTTC.

This rearrangement joins TRBV10-2 to TRBJ1-1; D is uncertain. The CDR3 is 13 amino acids. V was cut by 4 bases and J by 5 bases, with 11 bases left in between. Germline values: CDR1 WSHSY, CDR2 SAAADI. CDR3 sequence (DNA): TGCGCCAGCAGTGCTGGTTTCGGGACTGAAGCTTTCTTT. It translates to CASSAGFGTEAFF.

The gene calls are TRBV30 and TRBJ1-6, with 10 bases lining up with TRBD1. V trimming: 0 bases; J trimming: 9 bases; junction bases outside the gene matches: 5. Germline CDR1 is GTSNPN and CDR2 is SVGIG (reference sequence). The CDR3 covers 15 residues. The CDR3 DNA sequence: TGTGCCTGGAGTGTAATAGGACAGGGGGGTTCACCCCTCCACTTT. It specifies CAWSVIGQGGSPLHF.